This TCR beta chain was recorded in a study of spatial heterogeneity in lung cancer. Time point reported: sample taken at primary tumor resection. TCR cDNA molecules each had a unique molecular identifier. TCRdb reprocessed the 5' RACE reads with MiXCR, giving one entry per CDR3 protein. Here the sample spans 4,500 to 6,500 distinct CDR3 sequences, roughly an eighth being singletons. In germline, CDR1 is SGHRS, CDR2 YFSETQ. J was trimmed by 7 bases and V by 4 bases; bases with no gene match: 10. The CDR3 has 14 amino acids. This clonotype is categorized as medium-sized. The TCR was taken from a female donor with early-stage non-small cell lung cancer. The sample in question was normal lung tissue next to the tumor, obtained at surgery. The rearrangement joins TRBV5-1 to TRBJ1-2; 7 bases line up with TRBD1. The CDR3, as DNA: TGCGCCAGCAGCGGGGACAGCGAGGCGCCTGGCTACACCTTC. It yields the protein CASSGDSEAPGYTF.